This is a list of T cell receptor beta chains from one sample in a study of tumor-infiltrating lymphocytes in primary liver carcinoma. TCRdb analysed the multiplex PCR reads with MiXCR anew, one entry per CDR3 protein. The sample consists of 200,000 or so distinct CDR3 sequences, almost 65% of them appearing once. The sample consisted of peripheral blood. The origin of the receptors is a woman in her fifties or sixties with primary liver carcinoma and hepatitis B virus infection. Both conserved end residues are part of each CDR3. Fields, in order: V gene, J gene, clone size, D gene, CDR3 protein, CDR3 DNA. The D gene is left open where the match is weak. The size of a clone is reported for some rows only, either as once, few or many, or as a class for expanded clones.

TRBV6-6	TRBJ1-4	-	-	CATEGTQDEKLVF	TGTGCCACTGAGGGTACGCAAGATGAAAAACTGGTTTTT
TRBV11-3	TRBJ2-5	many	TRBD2	CASSLDPTSGETQYF	TGTGCCAGCAGCTTAGACCCGACTAGCGGAGAGACCCAGTACTTC
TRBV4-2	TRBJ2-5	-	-	CASGQEPGRETQYF	TGTGCCAGCGGCCAGGAGCCGGGGCGGGAGACCCAGTACTTC
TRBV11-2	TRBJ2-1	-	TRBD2	CANSPLAGVIQFF	TGTGCTAACAGCCCTCTAGCGGGAGTAATACAGTTCTTC
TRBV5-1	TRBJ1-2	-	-	CASSLGFLDYGYTF	TGCGCCAGCAGCTTGGGCTTTTTGGACTATGGCTACACCTTC
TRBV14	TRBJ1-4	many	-	CASSRPAGALEKLFF	TGTGCCAGCAGCCGGCCGGCGGGGGCATTGGAAAAACTGTTTTTT
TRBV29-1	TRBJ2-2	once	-	CSVAESTGELFF	TGCAGCGTTGCCGAAAGCACCGGGGAGCTGTTTTTC
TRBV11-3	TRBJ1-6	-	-	CASNLRTRGPDNSPLHF	TGTGCCAGTAACTTAAGGACAAGGGGACCAGATAATTCACCCCTCCACTTC
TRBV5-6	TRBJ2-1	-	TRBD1	CASSSPGQGANNEEFF	TGTGCCAGCAGCTCCCCGGGACAGGGGGCCAACAATGAGGAGTTCTTC
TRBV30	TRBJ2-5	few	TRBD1	CAWTIRDRRETQYF	TGTGCCTGGACCATCCGGGACAGAAGAGAGACCCAGTACTTC
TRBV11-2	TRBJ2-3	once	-	CANSLISGATATQYF	TGTGCCAACAGCTTAATATCCGGCGCTACAGCTACGCAGTATTTT
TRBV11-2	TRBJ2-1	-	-	CASSNHPVVRDSRYIGQFF	TGTGCCAGCAGCAACCATCCCGTAGTCCGGGACTCGAGATACATTGGGCAGTTCTTC
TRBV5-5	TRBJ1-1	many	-	CASSLYRNTEAFF	TGTGCCAGCAGCTTGTACAGGAACACTGAAGCTTTCTTT
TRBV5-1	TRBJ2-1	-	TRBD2	CASSLGELAGLNEQFF	TGCGCCAGCAGCTTGGGGGAACTAGCGGGATTGAATGAGCAGTTCTTC
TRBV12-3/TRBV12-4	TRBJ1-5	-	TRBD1	CASRPTGGNQPQHF	TGTGCCAGCAGGCCTACAGGGGGGAATCAGCCCCAGCATTTT
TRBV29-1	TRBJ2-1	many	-	CSVEVRAVSNEQFF	TGCAGCGTTGAAGTCAGAGCCGTGTCCAATGAGCAGTTCTTC
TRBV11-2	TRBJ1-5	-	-	CASSPGRAVGQPQHF	TGTGCCAGCAGTCCCGGACGCGCCGTGGGCCAGCCCCAGCATTTT
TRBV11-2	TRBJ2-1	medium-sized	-	CASSPGPEYNEQFF	TGTGCCAGCAGCCCCGGGCCTGAATACAATGAGCAGTTCTTC
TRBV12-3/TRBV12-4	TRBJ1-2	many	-	CASGVGGVRNYGYTF	TGTGCCAGCGGTGTGGGGGGGGTGCGTAACTATGGCTACACCTTC
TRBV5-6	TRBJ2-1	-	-	CTSSLWQGAGYNEQFF	TGTACCAGCAGCTTGTGGCAGGGCGCGGGGTATAATGAGCAGTTCTTC
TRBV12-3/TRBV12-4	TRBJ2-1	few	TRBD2	CASSFMQRASGRVFF	TGTGCCAGCAGTTTTATGCAGCGAGCTAGCGGGAGGGTGTTCTTC
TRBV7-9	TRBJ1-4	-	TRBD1	CASSLAGGNEKLFF	TGTGCCAGCAGCTTAGCAGGGGGCAATGAAAAACTGTTTTTT
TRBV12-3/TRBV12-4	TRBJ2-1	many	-	CASTQGSYNEQFF	TGTGCCAGCACGCAGGGATCCTACAATGAGCAGTTCTTC
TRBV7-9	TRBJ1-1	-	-	CASSLSVRGNTEAFF	TGTGCCAGCAGCTTATCGGTCAGGGGGAACACTGAAGCTTTCTTT